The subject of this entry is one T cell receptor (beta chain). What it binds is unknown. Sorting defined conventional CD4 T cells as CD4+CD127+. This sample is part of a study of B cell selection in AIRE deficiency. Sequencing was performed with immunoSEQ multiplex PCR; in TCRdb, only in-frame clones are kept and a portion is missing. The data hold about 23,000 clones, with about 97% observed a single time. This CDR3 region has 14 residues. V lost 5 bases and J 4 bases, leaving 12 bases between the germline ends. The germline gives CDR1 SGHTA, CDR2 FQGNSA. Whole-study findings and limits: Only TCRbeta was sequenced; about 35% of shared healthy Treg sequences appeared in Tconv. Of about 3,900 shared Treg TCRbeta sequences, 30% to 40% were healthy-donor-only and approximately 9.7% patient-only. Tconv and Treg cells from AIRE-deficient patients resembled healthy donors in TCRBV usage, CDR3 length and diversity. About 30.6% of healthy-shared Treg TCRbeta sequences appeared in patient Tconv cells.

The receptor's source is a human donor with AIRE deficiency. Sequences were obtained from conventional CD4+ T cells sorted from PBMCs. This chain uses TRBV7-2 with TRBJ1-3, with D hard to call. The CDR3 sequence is CASSLVGSGNTIYF. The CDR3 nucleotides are TGTGCCAGCAGCCTCGTCGGGTCCGGAAACACCATATATTTT.